This T cell receptor (beta chain) was sequenced in a study of response to subunit inactivated influenza vaccine. Study results and limitations: The study's authors posited that every seasonal influenza vaccination enlists few new T cells.

CDR1 and CDR2 from the germline V gene are LNHNV and YYDKDF (reference sequence). Trimming removed 3 bases at V and 0 bases at J, with 12 bases between. This CDR3 contains 16 residues. TCRdb re-called the RT-PCR reads through MiXCR, storing one row per CDR3 protein. The sample has hundreds of thousands of distinct CDR3 sequences, approximately 13% seen once. Comment on this clonotype: Its antigen is unknown.

This rearrangement joins TRBV15 to TRBJ2-1; no reliable D call. The sequencing used PBMCs from blood, collected around 14 days before vaccination. The source is a man aged 45-65 years who received an inactivated influenza vaccine. The CDR3 sequence is CATSRGSWGSYNEQFF. In DNA, the CDR3 is TGTGCCACCAGCAGGGGCAGTTGGGGCTCCTACAATGAGCAGTTCTTC.